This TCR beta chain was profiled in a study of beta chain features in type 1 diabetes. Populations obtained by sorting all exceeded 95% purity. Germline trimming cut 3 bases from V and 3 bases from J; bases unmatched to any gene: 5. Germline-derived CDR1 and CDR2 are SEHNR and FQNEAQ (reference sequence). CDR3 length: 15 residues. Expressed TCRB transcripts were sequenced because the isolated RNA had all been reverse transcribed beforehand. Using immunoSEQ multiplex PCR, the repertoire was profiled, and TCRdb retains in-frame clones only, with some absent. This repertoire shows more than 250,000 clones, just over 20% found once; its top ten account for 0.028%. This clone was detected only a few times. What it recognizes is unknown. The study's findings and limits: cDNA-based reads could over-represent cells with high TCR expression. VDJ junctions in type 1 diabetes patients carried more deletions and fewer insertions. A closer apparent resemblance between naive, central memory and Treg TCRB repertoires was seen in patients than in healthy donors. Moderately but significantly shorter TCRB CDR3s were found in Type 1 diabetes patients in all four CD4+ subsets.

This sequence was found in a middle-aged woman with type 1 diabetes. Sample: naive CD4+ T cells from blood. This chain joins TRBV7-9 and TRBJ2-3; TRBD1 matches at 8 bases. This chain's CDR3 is CASSFGTGGTDTQYF. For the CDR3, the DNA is TGTGCCAGCAGCTTTGGGACAGGAGGAACAGATACGCAGTATTTT.